This TCR beta chain was identified in a study of T cell responses to AZD1222 COVID-19 vaccine. Findings of the study overall: Spike-specific TCR depth and breadth grew after two AZD1222 doses. Baseline seropositives among AZD1222 recipients totaled only six or seven. Repertoire collection took place solely once the T cell response had peaked. Spike was spanned by vaccine-associated CD4 TCRs, which were dominant at 160-218 and 743-854.

Generated by immunoSEQ multiplex PCR, the TCRdb table keeps only in-frame clones and is missing some. The data contain roughly 120,000 clones, approximately 90% of them singletons. V was pared by 6 bases and J by 7 bases, with 12 bases between. CDR3 length equals 13 residues. Germline CDR1 reads LNHDA; CDR2 reads SQIVND (reference sequence). Worth noting for this clone: What it binds is unknown.

The sequence was obtained from an adult in good health. Sequencing was performed on peripheral blood, taken on day 0 of AZD1222 vaccination. The chain combines TRBV19 with TRBJ2-2, with D hard to call. CDR3 nucleotide sequence: TGTGCCAGTAGCCCTGACCCTGGCGGGGAGCTGTTTTTT. It is translated as CASSPDPGGELFF.